The rows below give T cell receptor beta chains drawn from one sample of a study of T-cell memory formation after mild COVID-19. TCRdb re-analysed the 5' RACE reads in MiXCR, keeping a single row per CDR3 protein. This sample has some 600,000 distinct CDR3 sequences; roughly a sixth occur once, and the top ten carry about 8.1%. Sample: PBMCs or a T cell subset sorted from them (not recorded which). The receptors come from an adult woman who had mild COVID-19 (a few samples of this study predate the infection). Cell type and time point are not known. Both conserved end residues are part of each CDR3. D genes are given only for firm matches. Size is omitted from some rows. Given values are once, few, many or a class for expanded clones.

j_call: TRBJ2-4; d_call: NA; clone_size: few; v_call: TRBV12-3/TRBV12-4; cdr3_nt: TGTGCCAGCAGCCCAGACTGGTCCAAAAACATTCAGTACTTC; cdr3_aa: CASSPDWSKNIQYF
j_call: TRBJ2-3; d_call: TRBD2; clone_size: many; v_call: TRBV7-9; cdr3_nt: TGTGCCAGCAGCGTGGGGGGACTAGGCACAGATACGCAGTATTTT; cdr3_aa: CASSVGGLGTDTQYF
j_call: TRBJ2-5; d_call: NA; clone_size: few; v_call: TRBV20-1; cdr3_nt: TGCAGTGCTGGCGGGACCACTAAGGGATGGACCCAGTACTTC; cdr3_aa: CSAGGTTKGWTQYF
j_call: TRBJ2-5; d_call: NA; clone_size: few; v_call: TRBV5-1; cdr3_nt: TGCGCCAGCAGCTTGGCCACCTCGGAGACCCAGTACTTC; cdr3_aa: CASSLATSETQYF
j_call: TRBJ1-2; d_call: NA; clone_size: few; v_call: TRBV24-1; cdr3_nt: TGTGCCACCAGTGATTCGGATGGCTACACCTTC; cdr3_aa: CATSDSDGYTF
j_call: TRBJ2-5; d_call: TRBD1; clone_size: NA; v_call: TRBV19; cdr3_nt: TGTGCCAGTAGTATCTCTGGACAGGGAACTTGGGAGACCCAGTACTTC; cdr3_aa: CASSISGQGTWETQYF
j_call: TRBJ1-5; d_call: NA; clone_size: few; v_call: TRBV6-1; cdr3_nt: TGTGCCAGCAGTCTACAAATCGGGGGGAATCAGCCCCAGCATTTT; cdr3_aa: CASSLQIGGNQPQHF
j_call: TRBJ2-7; d_call: NA; clone_size: few; v_call: TRBV6-6; cdr3_nt: TGTGCCAGCAGATCCGACAGCTACGAGCAGTACTTC; cdr3_aa: CASRSDSYEQYF
j_call: TRBJ1-1; d_call: NA; clone_size: NA; v_call: TRBV12-3/TRBV12-4; cdr3_nt: TGTGCCAGCAGTTTAGCGGGGGGTGCTACTGAAGCTTTCTTT; cdr3_aa: CASSLAGGATEAFF
j_call: TRBJ2-1; d_call: NA; clone_size: few; v_call: TRBV7-2; cdr3_nt: TGTGCCAGCAGCTTCCCGGGGCGTGGGTATGAGCAGTTCTTC; cdr3_aa: CASSFPGRGYEQFF
j_call: TRBJ1-1; d_call: TRBD1; clone_size: NA; v_call: TRBV7-9; cdr3_nt: TGTGCCAGCAGTTACGGAAACAGGGGAACGAACACTGAAGCTTTCTTT; cdr3_aa: CASSYGNRGTNTEAFF
j_call: TRBJ1-2; d_call: TRBD1; clone_size: few; v_call: TRBV6-5; cdr3_nt: TGTGCCAGCAGTTACCCTCCGGGACAGGGGGCGCGCGGCTACACCTTC; cdr3_aa: CASSYPPGQGARGYTF
j_call: TRBJ2-6; d_call: NA; clone_size: few; v_call: TRBV6-6; cdr3_nt: TGTGCCAGCCATCTATCCTCTGGGGCCAACGTCCTGACTTTC; cdr3_aa: CASHLSSGANVLTF
j_call: TRBJ2-5; d_call: NA; clone_size: few; v_call: TRBV12-3/TRBV12-4; cdr3_nt: TGTGCCAGCAGCTTCCAGACGGCACCCTCAGGGGCCCAGTACTTC; cdr3_aa: CASSFQTAPSGAQYF
j_call: TRBJ1-5; d_call: NA; clone_size: NA; v_call: TRBV12-3/TRBV12-4; cdr3_nt: TGTGCCAGCAGTTTAGCCGGGGTACGCCAGCCCCAGCATTTT; cdr3_aa: CASSLAGVRQPQHF
j_call: TRBJ2-7; d_call: NA; clone_size: NA; v_call: TRBV18; cdr3_nt: TGTGCCAGCTCACCGCCCAGTTCCGGGGGGCTGCAGTACTTC; cdr3_aa: CASSPPSSGGLQYF
j_call: TRBJ1-1; d_call: TRBD1; clone_size: few; v_call: TRBV27; cdr3_nt: TGTGCCAGCAGTTTTTGGACAGGGGGCCCTCTCAACACTGAAGCTTTCTTT; cdr3_aa: CASSFWTGGPLNTEAFF